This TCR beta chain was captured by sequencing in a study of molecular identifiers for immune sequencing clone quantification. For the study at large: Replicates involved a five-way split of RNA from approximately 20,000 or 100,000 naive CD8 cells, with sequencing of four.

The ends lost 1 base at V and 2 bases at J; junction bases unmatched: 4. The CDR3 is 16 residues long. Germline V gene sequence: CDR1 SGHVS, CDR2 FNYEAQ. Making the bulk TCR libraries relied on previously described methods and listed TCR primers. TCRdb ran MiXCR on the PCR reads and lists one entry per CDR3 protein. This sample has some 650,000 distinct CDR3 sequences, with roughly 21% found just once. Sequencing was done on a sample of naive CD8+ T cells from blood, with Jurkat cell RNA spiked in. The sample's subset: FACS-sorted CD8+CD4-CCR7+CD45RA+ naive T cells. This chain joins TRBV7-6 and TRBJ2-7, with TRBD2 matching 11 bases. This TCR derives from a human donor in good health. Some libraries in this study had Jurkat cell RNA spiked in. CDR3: CASSLELAGATYEQYF. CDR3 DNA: TGTGCCAGCAGCTTAGAACTAGCGGGGGCTACCTACGAGCAGTACTTC. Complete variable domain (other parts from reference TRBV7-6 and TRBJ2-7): GAGVSQSPRYKVTKRGQDVALRCDPISGHVSLYWYRQALGQGPEFLTYFNYEAQQDKSGLPNDRFSAERPEGSISTLTIQRTEQRDSAMYRCASSLELAGATYEQYFGPGTRLTVT.